This TCR beta chain emerged from a study of graft-versus-host responses after intestinal transplantation. Background on the study: Each patient got anti-thymocyte globulin induction, then tacrolimus and steroids for about 3 years. Whole-study results and caveats: High graft-versus-host to host-versus-graft clonal ratios were seen in allografts of patients with graft-donor T cell macrochimerism. Early post-transplant falls in HvG clones accompanied the peak levels of circulating GvH clones.

Concerning this clone: Its matching antigen is unknown.

Repertoires were generated with immunoSEQ multiplex PCR, while TCRdb's copy carries only in-frame clones and drops some. The data contain some 86,000 clones, roughly nine tenths of them singletons. V shed 0 bases, J shed 5 bases, and the junction held 10 bases outside the gene matches. Germline loops: CDR1 SGHNT, CDR2 YYREEE (reference sequence). The CDR3 is made up of 16 amino acids. This TCR was sampled from a human donor who was the organ donor for an intestinal transplant. The gene calls are TRBV5-4 and TRBJ2-5; TRBD2 aligns across 7 bases. The specimen comprised unstimulated CD4+ T cells sorted from spleen or lymph node cells, sampled before transplant. CDR3 DNA: TGTGCCAGCAGCTTGGGGGGCGGGAGCCGTAGGGAGACCCAGTACTTC. Protein product: CASSLGGGSRRETQYF.